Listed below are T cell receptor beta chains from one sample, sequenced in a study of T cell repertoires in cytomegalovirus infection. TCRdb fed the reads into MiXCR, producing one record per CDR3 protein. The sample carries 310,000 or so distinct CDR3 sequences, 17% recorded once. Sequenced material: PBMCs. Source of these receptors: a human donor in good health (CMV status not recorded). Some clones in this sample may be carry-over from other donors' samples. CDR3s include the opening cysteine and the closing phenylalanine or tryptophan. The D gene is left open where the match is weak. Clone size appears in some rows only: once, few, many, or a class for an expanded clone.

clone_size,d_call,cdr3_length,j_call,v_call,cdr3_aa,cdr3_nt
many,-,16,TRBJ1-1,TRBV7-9,CASSPGGGGMNTEAFF,TGTGCCAGCAGCCCTGGGGGGGGGGGAATGAACACTGAAGCTTTCTTT
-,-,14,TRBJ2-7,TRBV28,CASSLRGDSYEQYF,TGTGCCAGCAGTTTAAGGGGGGATTCCTACGAGCAGTACTTC
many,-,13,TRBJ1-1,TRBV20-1,CSARGAQNTEAFF,TGCAGTGCTAGGGGGGCACAGAACACTGAAGCTTTCTTT
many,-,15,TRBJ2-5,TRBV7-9,CASSYRDYKQETQYF,TGTGCCAGCAGTTACCGGGATTACAAGCAAGAGACCCAGTACTTC
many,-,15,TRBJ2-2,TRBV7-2,CASSLAPHSTGELFF,TGTGCCAGCAGCTTAGCCCCGCACTCCACCGGGGAGCTGTTTTTT
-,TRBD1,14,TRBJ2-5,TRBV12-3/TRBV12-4,CASSIRDSQETQYF,TGTGCCAGCAGCATCCGGGACAGCCAAGAGACCCAGTACTTC
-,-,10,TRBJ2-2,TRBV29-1,CSVFEVELFF,TGCAGCGTTTTCGAGGTAGAGCTGTTTTTT
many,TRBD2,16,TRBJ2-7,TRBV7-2,CASSLELAGGPYEQYF,TGTGCCAGCAGCTTAGAACTAGCGGGGGGGCCCTACGAGCAGTACTTC
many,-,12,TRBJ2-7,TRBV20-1,CSAKGGHDEQYF,TGCAGTGCTAAGGGGGGGCACGACGAGCAGTACTTC
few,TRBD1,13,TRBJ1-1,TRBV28,CASKEGQVTEAFF,TGTGCCAGCAAAGAAGGACAGGTAACTGAAGCTTTCTTT
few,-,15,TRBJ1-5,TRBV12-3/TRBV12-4,CASSFGLEGGKPQHF,TGTGCCAGCAGTTTCGGTTTGGAGGGGGGAAAGCCCCAGCATTTT
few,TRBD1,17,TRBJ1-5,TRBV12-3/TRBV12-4,CASSRAAGGSGNQPQHF,TGTGCCAGCAGCCGAGCCGCAGGGGGCTCGGGCAATCAGCCCCAGCATTTT
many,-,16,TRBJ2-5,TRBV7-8,CASSYFTGNFEETQYF,TGTGCCAGCAGCTATTTTACAGGGAACTTCGAAGAGACCCAGTACTTC
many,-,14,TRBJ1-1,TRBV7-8,CASSLQGIGTEAFF,TGTGCCAGCAGCTTACAGGGGATTGGGACTGAAGCTTTCTTT